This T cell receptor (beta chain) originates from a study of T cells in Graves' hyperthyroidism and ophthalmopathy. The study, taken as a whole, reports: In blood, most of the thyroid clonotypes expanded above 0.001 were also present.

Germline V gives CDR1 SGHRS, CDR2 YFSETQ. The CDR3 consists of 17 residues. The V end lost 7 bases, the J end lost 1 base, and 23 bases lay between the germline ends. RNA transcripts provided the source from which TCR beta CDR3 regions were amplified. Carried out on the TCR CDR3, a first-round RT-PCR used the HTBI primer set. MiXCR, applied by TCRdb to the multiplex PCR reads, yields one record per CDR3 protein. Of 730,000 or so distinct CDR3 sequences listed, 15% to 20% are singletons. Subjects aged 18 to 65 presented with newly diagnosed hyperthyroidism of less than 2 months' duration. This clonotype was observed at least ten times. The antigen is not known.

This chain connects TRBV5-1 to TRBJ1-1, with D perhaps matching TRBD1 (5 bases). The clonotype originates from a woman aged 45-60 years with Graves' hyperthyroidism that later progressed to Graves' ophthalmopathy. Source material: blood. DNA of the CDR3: TGCGCCAGCGGATCCGCCCCAGGGTCAATAGGGAACACTGAAGCTTTCTTT. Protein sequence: CASGSAPGSIGNTEAFF.